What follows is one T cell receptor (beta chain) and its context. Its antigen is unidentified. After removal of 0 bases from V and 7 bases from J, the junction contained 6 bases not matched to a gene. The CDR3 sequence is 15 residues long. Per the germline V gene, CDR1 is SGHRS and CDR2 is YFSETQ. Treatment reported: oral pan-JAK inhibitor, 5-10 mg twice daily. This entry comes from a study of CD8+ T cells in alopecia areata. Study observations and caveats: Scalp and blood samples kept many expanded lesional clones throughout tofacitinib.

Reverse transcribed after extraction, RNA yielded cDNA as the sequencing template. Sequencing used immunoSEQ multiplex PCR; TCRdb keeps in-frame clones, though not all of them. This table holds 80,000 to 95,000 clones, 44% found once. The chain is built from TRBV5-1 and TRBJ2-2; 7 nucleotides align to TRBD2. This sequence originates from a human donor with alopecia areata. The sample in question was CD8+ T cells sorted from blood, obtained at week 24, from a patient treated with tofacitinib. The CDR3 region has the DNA TGCGCCAGCAGCTTGGTGGCGGGAGCGGTCGGGGAGCTGTTTTTT. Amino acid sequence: CASSLVAGAVGELFF.